Presented here are 23 T cell receptor beta chains from one specimen sequenced in a study of cytomegalovirus exposure and HLA in healthy donors. Assay: immunoSEQ multiplex PCR; the TCRdb copy retains only in-frame clones and omits some. Of 76,000 or so clones in the sample, roughly 94% were seen once. Sequencing input: PBMCs. These receptors all stem from a woman under 30 in good health and CMV-seropositive.

This clone was seen a few times. V usage is TRBV13 and J usage is TRBJ1-1; D is possibly TRBD1 (6 bases). Germline V gene sequence: CDR1 PRHDT, CDR2 FYEKMQ (reference sequence). The V and J ends lost 6 bases and 6 bases respectively, with 14 bases between them. The CDR3 is made up of 13 amino acids. CDR3 sequence: CASRHQGKAEAFF. CDR3 bases: TGTGCCAGCAGACACCAGGGGAAGGCTGAAGCTTTCTTT.

This sequence joins TRBV5-4 and TRBJ1-1; tentatively, D is TRBD1 (6 bases). This CDR3 comprises 14 residues. CDR1 is SGHNT and CDR2 is YYREEE in the germline V gene (reference sequence). The V and J ends lost 5 bases and 3 bases respectively, with 14 bases between them. The CDR3 region is CASSLQGIDTEAFF. The DNA for the CDR3 is TGTGCCAGCAGTTTACAGGGAATTGACACTGAAGCTTTCTTT.

The gene calls are TRBV2 and TRBJ2-5; 7 positions agree with TRBD1. The V gene's germline CDR1 is SNHLY and CDR2 FYNNEI. The CDR3 covers 13 residues. The trim removed 4 bases at V and 2 bases at J, leaving 1 base unmatched. Written as DNA, the CDR3 is TGTGCCAGCAGTGGGGGACAGCAAGAGACCCAGTACTTC. Protein: CASSGGQQETQYF.

This clone has just a few counts. The CDR3 loop is CASTVLAGGPHEQYF. In nucleotides, the CDR3 is TGTGCCAGTACCGTACTAGCGGGAGGGCCCCACGAGCAGTACTTC. V usage is TRBV19 and J usage is TRBJ2-7; 13 nucleotides align to TRBD2. CDR1 is LNHDA, CDR2 SQIVND, per germline (reference sequence). The CDR3 consists of 15 residues. Trimming took 7 bases from V and 5 from J; bases not matched to a gene: 8.

The genes are TRBV28 and TRBJ2-2, with TRBD2 matching over 9 bases. V dropped 0 bases and J dropped 5; count of bases not matched to a gene: 7. CDR1 is MDHEN and CDR2 is SYDVKM in the germline V gene. The CDR3 extends over 17 amino acids. This CDR3 reads CASSLWASGVGTGELFF. The CDR3, as DNA: TGTGCCAGCAGTTTATGGGCTAGCGGGGTCGGGACCGGGGAGCTGTTTTTT.

This chain connects TRBV4-2 to TRBJ2-7, with 7 bases fitting TRBD1. J was trimmed by 7 bases and V by 0 bases; bases with no gene match: 6. Germline V gives CDR1 LGHNA, CDR2 YNFKEQ. This CDR3 is built from 14 residues. This chain's CDR3 is CASSQEQGLGEQYF. Written as DNA, the CDR3 is TGTGCCAGCAGCCAAGAACAGGGGTTGGGGGAGCAGTACTTC.

V is TRBV7-9 and J is TRBJ2-2; 10 nucleotides align to TRBD2. There are 17 residues in the CDR3. V dropped 5 bases and J dropped 8; count of bases not matched to a gene: 14. Germline lookup yields CDR1 SEHNR and CDR2 FQNEAQ (reference sequence). The CDR3 sequence is CASSEGLALGGGGELFF. The CDR3 nucleotides are TGTGCCAGCAGCGAGGGACTAGCGTTGGGAGGTGGAGGGGAGCTGTTTTTT. Drawing the rest from reference TRBV7-9 and TRBJ2-2, the complete variable domain is DTGVSQNPRHKITKRGQNVTFRCDPISEHNRLYWYRQTLGQGPEFLTYFQNEAQLEKSRLLSDRFSAERPKGSFSTLEIQRTEQGDSAMYLCASSEGLALGGGGELFFGEGSRLTVL.

The CDR3 DNA sequence: TGTGCCAGCAGTTTAACGAGGGGCAATCAGCCCCAGCATTTT. Translated, it gives CASSLTRGNQPQHF. The gene calls are TRBV27 and TRBJ1-5; no clear D gene. The V gene lost 2 bases and the J gene lost 2 bases, with 7 bases spanning the gap. The germline gives CDR1 MNHEY, CDR2 SMNVEV (reference sequence). This CDR3 spans 14 amino acids.

The chain combines TRBV7-2 with TRBJ2-7, with D possibly matching TRBD1 (5 bases). V lost 7 bases and J 4 bases, leaving 20 bases between the germline ends. The CDR3 spans 15 residues. Germline V gene data show CDR1 as SGHTA and CDR2 as FQGNSA. The CDR3 reads CASTLRGGVGYEQYF. Here the CDR3 DNA reads TGTGCCAGCACCCTAAGGGGTGGGGTAGGTTACGAGCAGTACTTC.

This clone came up once. The CDR3 sequence: CASSVSTSGSNEQFF. The CDR3 DNA is TGTGCCAGCAGTGTGTCGACTAGTGGGTCCAATGAGCAGTTCTTC. The chain employs TRBV2 and TRBJ2-1; maybe TRBD2 (6 bases). The germline CDR1 and CDR2 sequences are SNHLY and FYNNEI. V lost 4 bases and J 6 bases, leaving 16 bases between the germline ends. The CDR3 extends over 15 amino acids.

The chain uses TRBV28 and TRBJ1-2; a possible D gene is TRBD1 (6 bases). The CDR3 extends over 13 amino acids. Germline CDR1 is MDHEN and CDR2 is SYDVKM. Trimming pared 4 bases from V and 2 bases from J, leaving 8 bases between. The CDR3 coding sequence is TGTGCCAGCAGTTACGGACAGAACTATGGCTACACCTTC. Its translation is CASSYGQNYGYTF.

This chain uses TRBV28 with TRBJ2-1; 11 bases agree with TRBD2. The V gene end was trimmed by 2 bases and the J gene end by 2 bases; junction bases not matched to a gene: 2. The germline CDR1 and CDR2 sequences are MDHEN and SYDVKM. This CDR3 has 16 residues. CDR3 loop: CASSLPGLAAYNEQFF. CDR3 DNA sequence: TGTGCCAGCAGTTTACCGGGACTAGCGGCCTACAATGAGCAGTTCTTC.

The rearrangement uses TRBV6-5 and TRBJ2-5; 8 bases line up with TRBD2. Germline V lookup: CDR1 MNHEY, CDR2 SVGAGI. The ends lost 2 bases at V and 4 bases at J; junction bases unmatched: 6. CDR3 length: 15 amino acids. The CDR3 loop is CASSYLSGRGETQYF. As DNA, the CDR3 is TGTGCCAGCAGTTACCTCAGCGGGAGAGGAGAGACCCAGTACTTC.

The genes are TRBV5-4 and TRBJ2-5; 9 bases agree with TRBD2. The V and J ends lost 4 bases and 3 bases, in that order; junction bases with no gene match: 4. The CDR3 has 14 amino acids. Germline values: CDR1 SGHNT, CDR2 YYREEE (reference sequence). The CDR3 is CASSAGGAKETQYF. As DNA, the CDR3 is TGTGCCAGCAGCGCGGGGGGGGCTAAAGAGACCCAGTACTTC.

V is TRBV5-4 and J is TRBJ1-2, with TRBD1 as a possible D gene (5 bases). The V and J ends lost 4 bases and 2 bases respectively, with 18 bases between them. The germline V gene encodes CDR1 SGHNT and CDR2 YYREEE (reference sequence). The CDR3 runs to 16 residues. CDR3 sequence (DNA): TGTGCCAGCAGCCCGGGGGAAAGAGGCCTGAACTATGGCTACACCTTC. Its protein product is CASSPGERGLNYGYTF.

V is TRBV6-1 and J is TRBJ2-2; D gene unclear. Germline assignment: CDR1 MNHNS and CDR2 SASEGT. The CDR3 is made up of 14 amino acids. The V end lost 6 bases, the J end lost 1 base, and 9 bases lay between the germline ends. In nucleotides, the CDR3 is TGTGCCAGCAGCGCACCACTGAACACCGGGGAGCTGTTTTTT. It specifies CASSAPLNTGELFF.

This chain uses TRBV25-1 with TRBJ1-4; 10 nucleotides match TRBD1. Germline-derived CDR1 and CDR2 are MGHDK and SYGVNS. Unmatched junction bases numbered 5, after V lost 6 bases and J lost 7 bases. The length of the CDR3 is 14 residues. CDR3 nucleotides: TGTGCCAGCAGCCCCGGGACAGGGGTTGAAAAACTGTTTTTT. Encoded protein: CASSPGTGVEKLFF.

The V call is TRBV27, the J call TRBJ1-1; 9 nucleotides match TRBD1. Trimming cost V 10 bases and J 0 bases; bases outside gene matches: 3. The CDR3 is made up of 13 amino acids. From germline, CDR1 is MNHEY and CDR2 SMNVEV (reference sequence). CDR3 sequence: CATRQGVNTEAFF. CDR3 DNA: TGTGCCACCAGACAGGGGGTGAACACTGAAGCTTTCTTT.

The chain links TRBV18 to TRBJ2-3; 11 bases map to TRBD2. This CDR3 has 16 residues. Germline trimming cut 6 bases from V and 2 bases from J; bases unmatched to any gene: 7. From germline, CDR1 is KGHSH and CDR2 LQKENI. This CDR3 reads CASSRTSGSFTDTQYF. The CDR3 DNA reads TGTGCCAGCTCTCGGACTAGCGGGTCCTTCACAGATACGCAGTATTTT.

The V and J genes are TRBV6-1 and TRBJ1-1, with 9 bases aligning to TRBD1. The CDR3 sequence is 16 residues long. Germline V gives CDR1 MNHNS, CDR2 SASEGT. Trimming took 3 bases from V and 6 from J; bases not matched to a gene: 11. Here the CDR3 reads CASSDTGGAGLAEAFF. The CDR3 coding sequence is TGTGCCAGCAGTGATACAGGGGGCGCAGGGCTAGCTGAAGCTTTCTTT.

The chain combines TRBV29-1 with TRBJ1-2, with D possibly matching TRBD1 (5 bases). This CDR3 comprises 11 residues. Trimming took 3 bases from V and 4 from J, leaving 6 bases between them. Per the germline V gene, CDR1 is SQVTM and CDR2 is ANQGSEA. The DNA of the CDR3 is TGCAGCGTTGACAGGGCCTATGGCTACACCTTC. Its translation is CSVDRAYGYTF.

With regard to this clone: Other nucleotide sequences in the sample specify the same CDR3. V is TRBV9 and J is TRBJ2-5; 7 bases line up with TRBD2. Germline CDR1 and CDR2: SGDLS and YYNGEE. The CDR3 extends over 14 amino acids. Trimming removed 0 bases from V and 5 bases from J; junction bases left unmatched: 4. The CDR3 protein is CASSVAVGGETQYF. CDR3 DNA sequence: TGTGCCAGCAGCGTAGCTGTGGGGGGGGAGACCCAGTACTTC.

The chain has TRBV7-9 and TRBJ2-2; 8 bases line up with TRBD1. Germline CDR1 is SEHNR and CDR2 is FQNEAQ (reference sequence). The J segment lost 6 bases and the V segment lost 5 bases, leaving 8 bases of the junction unmatched. CDR3 length equals 15 residues. CDR3 sequence reads: CASSLGQGSAGELFF. The CDR3 nucleotides are TGTGCCAGCAGCCTCGGACAGGGATCGGCCGGGGAGCTGTTTTTT.